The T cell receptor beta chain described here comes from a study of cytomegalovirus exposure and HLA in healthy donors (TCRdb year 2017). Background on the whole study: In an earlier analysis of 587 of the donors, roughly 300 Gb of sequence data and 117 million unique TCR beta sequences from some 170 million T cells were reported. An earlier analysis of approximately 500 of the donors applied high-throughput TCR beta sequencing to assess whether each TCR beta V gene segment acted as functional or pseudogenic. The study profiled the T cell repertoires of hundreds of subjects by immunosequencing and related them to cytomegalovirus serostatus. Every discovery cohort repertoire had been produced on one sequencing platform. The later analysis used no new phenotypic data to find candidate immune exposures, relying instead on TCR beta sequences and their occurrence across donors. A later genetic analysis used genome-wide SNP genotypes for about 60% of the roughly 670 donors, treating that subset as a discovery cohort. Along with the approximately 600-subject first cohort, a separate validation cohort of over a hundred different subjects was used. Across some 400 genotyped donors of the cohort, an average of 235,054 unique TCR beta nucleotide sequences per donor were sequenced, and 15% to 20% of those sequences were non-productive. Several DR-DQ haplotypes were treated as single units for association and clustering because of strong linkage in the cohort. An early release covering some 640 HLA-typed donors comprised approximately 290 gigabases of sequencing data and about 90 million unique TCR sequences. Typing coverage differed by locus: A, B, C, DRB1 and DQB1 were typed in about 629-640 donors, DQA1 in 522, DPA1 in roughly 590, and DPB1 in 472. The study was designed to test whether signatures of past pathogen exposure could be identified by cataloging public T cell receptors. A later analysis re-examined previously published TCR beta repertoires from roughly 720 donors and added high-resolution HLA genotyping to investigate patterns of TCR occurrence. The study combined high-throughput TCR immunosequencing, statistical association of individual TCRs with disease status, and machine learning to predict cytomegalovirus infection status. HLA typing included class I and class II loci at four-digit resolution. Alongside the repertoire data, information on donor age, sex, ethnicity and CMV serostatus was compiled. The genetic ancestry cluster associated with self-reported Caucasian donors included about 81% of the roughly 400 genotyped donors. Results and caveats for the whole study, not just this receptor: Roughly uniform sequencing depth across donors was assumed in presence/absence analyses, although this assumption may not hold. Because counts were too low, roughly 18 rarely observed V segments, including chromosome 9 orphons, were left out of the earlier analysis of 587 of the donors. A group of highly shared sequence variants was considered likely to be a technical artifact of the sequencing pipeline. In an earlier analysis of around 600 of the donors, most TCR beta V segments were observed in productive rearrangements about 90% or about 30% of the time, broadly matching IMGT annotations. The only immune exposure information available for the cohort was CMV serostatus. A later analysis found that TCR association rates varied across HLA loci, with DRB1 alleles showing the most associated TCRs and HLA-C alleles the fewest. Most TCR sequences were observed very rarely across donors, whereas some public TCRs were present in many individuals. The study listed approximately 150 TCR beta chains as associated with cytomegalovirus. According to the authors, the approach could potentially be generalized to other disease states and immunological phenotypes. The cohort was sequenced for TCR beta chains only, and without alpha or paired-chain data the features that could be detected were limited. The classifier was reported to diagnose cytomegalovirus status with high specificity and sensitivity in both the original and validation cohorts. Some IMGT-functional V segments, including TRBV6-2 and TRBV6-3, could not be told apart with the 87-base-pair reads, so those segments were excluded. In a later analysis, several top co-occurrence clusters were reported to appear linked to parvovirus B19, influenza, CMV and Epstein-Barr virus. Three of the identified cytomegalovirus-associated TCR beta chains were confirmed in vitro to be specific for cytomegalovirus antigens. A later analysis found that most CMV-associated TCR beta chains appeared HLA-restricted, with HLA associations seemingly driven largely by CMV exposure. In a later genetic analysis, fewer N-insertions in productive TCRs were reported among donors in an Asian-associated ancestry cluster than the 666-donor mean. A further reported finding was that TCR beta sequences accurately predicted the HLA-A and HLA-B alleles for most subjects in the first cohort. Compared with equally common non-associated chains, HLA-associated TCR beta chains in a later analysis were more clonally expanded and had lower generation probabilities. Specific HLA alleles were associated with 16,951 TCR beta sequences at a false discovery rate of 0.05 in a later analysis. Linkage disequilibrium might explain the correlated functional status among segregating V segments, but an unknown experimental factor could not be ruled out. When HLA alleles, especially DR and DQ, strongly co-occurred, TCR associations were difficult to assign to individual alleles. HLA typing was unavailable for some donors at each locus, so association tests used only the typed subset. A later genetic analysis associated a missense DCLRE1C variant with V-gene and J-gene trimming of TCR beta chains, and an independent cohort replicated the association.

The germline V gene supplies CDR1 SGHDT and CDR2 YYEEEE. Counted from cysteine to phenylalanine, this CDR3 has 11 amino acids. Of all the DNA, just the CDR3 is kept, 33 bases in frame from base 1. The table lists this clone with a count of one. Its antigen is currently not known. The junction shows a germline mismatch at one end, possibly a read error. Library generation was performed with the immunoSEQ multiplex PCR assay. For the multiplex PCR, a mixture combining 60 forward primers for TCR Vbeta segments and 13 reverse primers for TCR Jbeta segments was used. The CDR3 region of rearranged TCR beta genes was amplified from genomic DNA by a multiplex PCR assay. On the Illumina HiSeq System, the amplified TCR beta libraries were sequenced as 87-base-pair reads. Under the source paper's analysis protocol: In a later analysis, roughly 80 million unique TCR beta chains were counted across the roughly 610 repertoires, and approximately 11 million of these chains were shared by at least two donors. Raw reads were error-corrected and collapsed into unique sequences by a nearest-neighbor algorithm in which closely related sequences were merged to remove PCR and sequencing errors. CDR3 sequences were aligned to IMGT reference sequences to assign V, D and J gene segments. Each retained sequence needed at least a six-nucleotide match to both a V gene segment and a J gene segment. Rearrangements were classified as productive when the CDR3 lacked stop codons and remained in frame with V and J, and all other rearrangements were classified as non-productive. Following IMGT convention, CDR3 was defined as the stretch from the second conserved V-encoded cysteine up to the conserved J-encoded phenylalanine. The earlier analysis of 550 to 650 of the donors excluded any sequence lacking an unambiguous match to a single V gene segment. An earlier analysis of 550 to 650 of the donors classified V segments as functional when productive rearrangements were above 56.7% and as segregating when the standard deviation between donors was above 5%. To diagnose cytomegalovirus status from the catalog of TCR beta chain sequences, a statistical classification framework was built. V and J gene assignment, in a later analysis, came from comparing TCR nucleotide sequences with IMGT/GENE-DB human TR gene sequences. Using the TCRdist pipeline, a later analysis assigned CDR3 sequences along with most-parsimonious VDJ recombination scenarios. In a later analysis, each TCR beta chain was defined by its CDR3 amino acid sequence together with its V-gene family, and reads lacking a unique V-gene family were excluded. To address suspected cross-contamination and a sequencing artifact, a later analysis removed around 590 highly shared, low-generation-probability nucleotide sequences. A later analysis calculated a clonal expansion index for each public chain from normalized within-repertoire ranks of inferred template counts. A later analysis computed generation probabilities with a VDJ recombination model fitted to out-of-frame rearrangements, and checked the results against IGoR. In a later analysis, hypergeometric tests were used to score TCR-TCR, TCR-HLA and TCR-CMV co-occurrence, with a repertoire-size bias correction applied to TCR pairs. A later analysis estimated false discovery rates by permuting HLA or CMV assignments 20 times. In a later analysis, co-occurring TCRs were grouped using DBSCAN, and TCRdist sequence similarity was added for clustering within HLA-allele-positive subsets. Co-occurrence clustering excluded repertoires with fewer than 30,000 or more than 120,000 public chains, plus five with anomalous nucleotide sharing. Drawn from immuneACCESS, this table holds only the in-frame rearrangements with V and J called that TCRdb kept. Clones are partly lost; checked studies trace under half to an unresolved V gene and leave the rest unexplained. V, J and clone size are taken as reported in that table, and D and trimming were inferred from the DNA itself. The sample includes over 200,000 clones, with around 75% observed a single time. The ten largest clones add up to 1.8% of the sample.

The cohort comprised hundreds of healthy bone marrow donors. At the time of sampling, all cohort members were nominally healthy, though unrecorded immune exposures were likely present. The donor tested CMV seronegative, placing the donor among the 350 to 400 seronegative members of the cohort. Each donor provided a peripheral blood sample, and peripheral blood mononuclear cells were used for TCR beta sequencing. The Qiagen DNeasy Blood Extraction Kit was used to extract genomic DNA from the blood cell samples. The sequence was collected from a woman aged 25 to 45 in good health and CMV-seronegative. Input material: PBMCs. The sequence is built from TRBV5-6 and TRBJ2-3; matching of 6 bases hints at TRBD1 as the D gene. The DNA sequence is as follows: TGTGCCAGCAGCCTGGAGAGGGGGATATTGTTT. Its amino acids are CASSLERGILF.